Following are 5 T cell receptor beta chains from one sample sequenced in a study of blood T cell repertoires in COVID-19. Measured with immunoSEQ multiplex PCR; TCRdb has only the in-frame clones, and not every one. This sample has around 150,000 clones, with about 88% found just once. Sequenced: peripheral blood. These receptor sequences come from a man aged 18 to 35 with acute or convalescent COVID-19.

J is TRBJ2-3 and V is TRBV6-6; weak D call: TRBD1 (6 bases). The germline V gene encodes CDR1 MNHNY and CDR2 SVGAGI (reference sequence). The V and J ends lost 6 bases and 2 bases respectively, with 12 bases between them. The length of the CDR3 is 14 residues. The DNA of the CDR3 is TGTGCCAGCAGGAAACAGGGCTCCACAGATACGCAGTATTTT. This gives the protein CASRKQGSTDTQYF.

This chain uses TRBV19 with TRBJ1-1; tentatively, D is TRBD1 (6 bases). The CDR3 consists of 14 residues. V lost 5 bases and J lost 1, with 11 bases in between. The germline V gene encodes CDR1 LNHDA and CDR2 SQIVND (reference sequence). The CDR3: CASSASDRNTEAFF. CDR3 coding DNA: TGTGCCAGTAGTGCCTCGGACAGGAACACTGAAGCTTTCTTT.

The sample holds a few counts of this clone. The gene calls are TRBV10-2 and TRBJ1-4; 9 bases map to TRBD1. The CDR3 has 12 amino acids. The germline gives CDR1 WSHSY, CDR2 SAAADI. Germline trimming cut 9 bases from V and 10 bases from J; bases unmatched to any gene: 6. CDR3 residues: CASSLGQGKLFF. The CDR3 DNA is TGCGCCAGTTCTTTGGGACAGGGAAAACTGTTTTTT.

This clone showed up just once. V gene TRBV5-1 combines with J gene TRBJ1-2, with 12 bases aligning to TRBD1. Losses at the gene ends were 6 bases for V and 0 bases for J; bases not matched to a gene: 6. Per germline, CDR1 SGHRS and CDR2 YFSETQ. There are 16 residues in the CDR3. CDR3 amino acids: CASKLGQGASNYGYTF. CDR3 bases: TGCGCCAGCAAGTTGGGACAGGGGGCGTCTAACTATGGCTACACCTTC.

The chain recombines TRBV11-2 with TRBJ2-1; 11 bases line up with TRBD1. The CDR3 has 15 amino acids. V gave up 6 bases and J gave up 4 bases; unmatched junction bases: 5. Germline CDR1 reads SGHAT; CDR2 reads FQNNGV. DNA for the CDR3: TGTGCCAGCAGTCCCGGGACAGGGGGGTACAATGAGCAGTTCTTC. It yields the protein CASSPGTGGYNEQFF.